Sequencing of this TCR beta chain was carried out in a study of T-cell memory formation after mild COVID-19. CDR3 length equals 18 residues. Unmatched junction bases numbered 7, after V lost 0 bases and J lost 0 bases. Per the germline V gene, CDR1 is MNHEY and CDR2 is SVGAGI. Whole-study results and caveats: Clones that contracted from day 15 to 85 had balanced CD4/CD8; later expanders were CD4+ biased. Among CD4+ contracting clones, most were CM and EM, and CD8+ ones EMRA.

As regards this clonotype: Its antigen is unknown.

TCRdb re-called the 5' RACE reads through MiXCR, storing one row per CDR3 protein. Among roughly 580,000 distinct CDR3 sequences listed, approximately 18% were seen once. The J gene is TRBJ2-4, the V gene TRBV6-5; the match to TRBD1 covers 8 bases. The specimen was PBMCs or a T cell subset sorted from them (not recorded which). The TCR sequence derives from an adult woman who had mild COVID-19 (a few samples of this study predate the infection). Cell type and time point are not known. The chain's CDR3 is CASSYSAQGVIAKNIQYF. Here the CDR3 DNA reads TGTGCCAGCAGTTACTCGGCACAGGGGGTTATAGCCAAAAACATTCAGTACTTC.